The 19 T cell receptor beta chains below all came from one sample that was sequenced in a study of cytomegalovirus exposure and HLA in healthy donors. The PCR contained 60 Vbeta and 13 Jbeta primers. Sequencing was performed with immunoSEQ multiplex PCR; in TCRdb, only in-frame clones are kept and a portion is missing. Of about 110,000 clones listed, under 85% were seen once; the top ten hold over 4%. Sequencing was carried out using PBMCs. All receptors derive from a man aged 25-45 years in good health and CMV-seropositive.

This clone was found once. A junction boundary mismatches the germline segment, possibly from a read error. The chain has TRBV29-1 and TRBJ1-2, with 7 bases matching TRBD1. This CDR3 is 11 amino acids long. From germline, CDR1 is SQVTM and CDR2 ANQGSEA. The CDR3 nucleotides are TGCAGCGTTGGGACAGGCTATGGCTACCCCTTC. This sequence encodes CSVGTGYGYPF. The full variable domain, rest sourced from reference TRBV29-1 and TRBJ1-2, is SAVISQKPSRDICQRGTSLTIQCQVDSQVTMMFWYRQQPGQSLTLIATANQGSEATYESGFVIDKFPISRPNLTFSTLTVSNMSPEDSSIYLCSVGTGYGYPFGSGTRLTVV.

The count of this clone is one. This chain joins TRBV7-2 and TRBJ2-7; D uncertain. This CDR3 is built from 15 residues. The germline CDR1 and CDR2 sequences are SGHTA and FQGNSA. V dropped 0 bases and J dropped 2 bases, with 11 bases sitting between them. The CDR3 reads CASSLAPPVTYEQYF. DNA for the CDR3: TGTGCCAGCAGCTTAGCTCCTCCCGTAACCTACGAGCAGTACTTC. The full variable domain, rest sourced from reference TRBV7-2 and TRBJ2-7, is GAGVSQSPSNKVTEKGKDVELRCDPISGHTALYWYRQSLGQGLEFLIYFQGNSAPDKSGLPSDRFSAERTGGSVSTLTIQRTQQEDSAVYLCASSLAPPVTYEQYFGPGTRLTVT.

Of note for this clone: Compared with germline, one end of the junction differs, possibly owing to a read error. This chain connects TRBV5-1 to TRBJ1-1; D is undetermined. Per germline, CDR1 SGHRS and CDR2 YFSETQ. The CDR3 is 15 amino acids. The CDR3 is CASSPREDLKTEAFF. For the CDR3, the DNA is TGCGCCAGCAGCCCCCGGGAAGACCTGAAGACTGAAGCTTTCTTT.

This clone has just a few counts. CDR3 region: CASNDRGEKLFF. The CDR3 bases are TGTGCCAGCAATGACAGGGGTGAAAAACTGTTTTTT. The chain is built from TRBV6-1 and TRBJ1-4; TRBD1 matches at 8 bases. There are 12 residues in the CDR3. CDR1 and CDR2 (germline): MNHNS, SASEGT. V lost 7 bases to trimming and J lost 7 bases; unmatched junction nucleotides: 2.

Concerning this clone itself: Distinct nucleotide sequences in the sample also encode this CDR3. This chain links TRBV9 with TRBJ2-2; D may be TRBD2 (6 bases). The ends were cut back, 2 bases at V and 4 bases at J, with 9 bases in the middle. CDR3 length equals 14 residues. The germline V gene has CDR1 SGDLS and CDR2 YYNGEE. The CDR3 loop is CASSVGGGTGELFF. CDR3 nucleotide sequence: TGTGCCAGCAGCGTCGGGGGTGGCACCGGGGAGCTGTTTTTT.

The chain couples TRBV11-2 to TRBJ1-4, with TRBD1 identical over 10 bases. CDR1 SGHAT and CDR2 FQNNGV come from the germline V gene. This CDR3 region has 14 residues. V gave up 5 bases and J gave up 7 bases; unmatched junction bases: 4. DNA for the CDR3: TGTGCCAGCAGCCCCGGGACAGGGGTTGAAAAACTGTTTTTT. It specifies CASSPGTGVEKLFF.

The CDR3, as DNA: TGTGCCAGCAGCCCCCTAACGGGGGGCGTCGCGTATGGCTACACCTTC. It codes for CASSPLTGGVAYGYTF. This chain links TRBV14 with TRBJ1-2; weak D call: TRBD1 (6 bases). Germline CDR1 is SGHDN and CDR2 is FVKESK. With 4 bases removed from V and 5 bases from J, the gap between germline ends came to 20 bases. This CDR3 region has 16 residues.

This chain connects TRBV9 to TRBJ2-5, with 10 bases aligning to TRBD2. V lost 1 base and J lost 4; bases outside the gene matches: 7. CDR1 and CDR2 from the germline V gene are SGDLS and YYNGEE. There are 16 residues in the CDR3. CDR3 residues: CASSVNPAGGLETQYF. In nucleotides, the CDR3 is TGTGCCAGCAGCGTAAACCCAGCGGGGGGGCTAGAGACCCAGTACTTC.

This clone appeared a few times. The rearrangement links TRBV4-3 to TRBJ2-1; 10 bases match TRBD1. The CDR3 has 15 residues. Germline CDR1 reads LGHNA; CDR2 reads YSLEER. Trimming took 3 bases from V and 10 from J; bases not matched to a gene: 9. CDR3 protein: CASSHAGTGVREQFF. CDR3 nucleotides: TGCGCCAGCAGCCATGCCGGGACAGGGGTGCGAGAGCAGTTCTTC.

This clone was seen more than once but under ten times. The chain combines TRBV19 with TRBJ1-3; D possibly corresponds to TRBD1 (5 bases). Germline CDR1 and CDR2: LNHDA and SQIVND (reference sequence). The V and J ends lost 6 bases and 0 bases respectively, with 6 bases between them. The CDR3 loop spans 13 amino acids. The CDR3 sequence is CASRRGSGNTIYF. The DNA of the CDR3 is TGTGCCAGTAGAAGGGGCTCTGGAAACACCATATATTTT. The full variable domain, with the rest looked up from reference TRBV19 and TRBJ1-3, is DGGITQSPKYLFRKEGQNVTLSCEQNLNHDAMYWYRQDPGQGLRLIYYSQIVNDFQKGDIAEGYSVSREKKESFPLTVTSAQKNPTAFYLCASRRGSGNTIYFGEGSWLTVV.

This clone was picked up a small number of times. The chain uses TRBV14 and TRBJ2-3; 11 nucleotides match TRBD2. V trimming: 4 bases; J trimming: 6 bases; junction bases outside the gene matches: 15. Germline values: CDR1 SGHDN, CDR2 FVKESK. CDR3 length: 18 amino acids. In nucleotides, the CDR3 is TGTGCCAGCAGCCGGTACGAAGGACTAGCGGGCCTCGGGGATACGCAGTATTTT. The encoded protein is CASSRYEGLAGLGDTQYF.

This clone is a singleton in its sample. The chain has TRBV6-4 and TRBJ2-1; weak D call: TRBD1 (5 bases). The V end was cut by 7 bases, the J end by 7 bases, with 20 bases between. Germline lookup yields CDR1 MRHNA and CDR2 SNTAGT. The CDR3 covers 15 residues. The DNA of the CDR3 is TGTGCCAGCATCCGTGGCCCCCTCAGGGCGAATGAGCAGTTCTTC. It specifies CASIRGPLRANEQFF.

The CDR3 sequence is CASSPRGGDEKLFF. The CDR3 region has the DNA TGTGCCAGCAGCCCGAGAGGGGGGGATGAAAAACTGTTTTTT. J is TRBJ1-4 and V is TRBV7-9, with a tentative D call TRBD1 (6 bases). Trimming left V 5 bases short and J 6 bases short, with 13 bases between. Germline CDR1 is SEHNR and CDR2 is FQNEAQ (reference sequence). The CDR3 is 14 residues long. The entire variable domain, with the rest obtained from reference TRBV7-9 and TRBJ1-4, is as follows: DTGVSQNPRHKITKRGQNVTFRCDPISEHNRLYWYRQTLGQGPEFLTYFQNEAQLEKSRLLSDRFSAERPKGSFSTLEIQRTEQGDSAMYLCASSPRGGDEKLFFGSGTQLSVL.

The chain has TRBV7-9 and TRBJ2-7; possible D gene TRBD2, 6 bases. This CDR3 is built from 14 residues. V was cut by 6 bases and J by 0 bases, with 12 bases left in between. In germline, CDR1 is SEHNR, CDR2 FQNEAQ (reference sequence). As DNA, the CDR3 is TGTGCCAGCAGGGATGGGGGGAGCTCCTACGAGCAGTACTTC. Amino acids: CASRDGGSSYEQYF. Supplemented by reference TRBV7-9 and TRBJ2-7, the full variable domain reads DTGVSQNPRHKITKRGQNVTFRCDPISEHNRLYWYRQTLGQGPEFLTYFQNEAQLEKSRLLSDRFSAERPKGSFSTLEIQRTEQGDSAMYLCASRDGGSSYEQYFGPGTRLTVT.

The rearrangement joins TRBV7-2 to TRBJ2-1, with D maybe TRBD1 (5 bases). The CDR3 is 12 residues long. Trimming shortened V by 4 bases and J by 10 bases, and 11 bases separated the two germline ends. From germline, CDR1 is SGHTA and CDR2 FQGNSA. CDR3 DNA: TGTGCCAGCAGCTCAACAGGATGGGAGCAGTTCTTC. It translates to CASSSTGWEQFF.

The gene calls are TRBV9 and TRBJ1-6; a possible D gene is TRBD1 (6 bases). Germline CDR1 is SGDLS and CDR2 is YYNGEE. This CDR3 has 14 amino acids. V lost 0 bases and J lost 13, with 14 bases in between. The CDR3 DNA reads TGTGCCAGCAGCGTAGGGCAGGGGTTTACCCCCCTCCACTTT. Its protein product is CASSVGQGFTPLHF.

The chain is built from TRBV2 and TRBJ2-3, with TRBD1 matching over 7 bases. This CDR3 comprises 14 residues. Germline V CDR1 and CDR2: SNHLY, FYNNEI. V trimming: 6 bases; J trimming: 1 base; junction bases outside the gene matches: 4. CDR3 sequence: CASSEGTGTDTQYF. In DNA, the CDR3 is TGTGCCAGCAGCGAGGGGACAGGCACAGATACGCAGTATTTT.

This chain uses TRBV9 with TRBJ1-2, with D hard to call. CDR1 and CDR2 (germline): SGDLS, YYNGEE. This CDR3 has 15 residues. The V end lost 5 bases, the J end lost 0 bases, and 14 bases lay between the germline ends. The CDR3 reads CASSDPRESNYGYTF. CDR3 nucleotides: TGTGCCAGCAGTGATCCCCGGGAGTCTAACTATGGCTACACCTTC.

V gene TRBV27 combines with J gene TRBJ1-5; TRBD1 might be the D (5 bases). CDR1 is MNHEY and CDR2 is SMNVEV in the germline V gene (reference sequence). CDR3 length: 14 residues. The ends were cut back, 6 bases at V and 5 bases at J, with 14 bases in the middle. CDR3 coding DNA: TGTGCCAGCAGGAGGGCGGGGCGACATCAGCCCCAGCATTTT. Its protein product is CASRRAGRHQPQHF.